This record looks at one T cell receptor beta chain sequence and its context. Its antigen is as yet unknown. The assay was immunoSEQ multiplex PCR, and TCRdb's table has in-frame clones only and misses some. The profile shows 95,000 to 130,000 clones, over 75% of them singletons. This sample is part of a study of T cell responses to AZD1222 COVID-19 vaccine. Study findings and constraints: Reportedly, close to half of spike-specific TCRs are directed against unmutated variant regions. Spike-specific TCR breadth and depth went up after people got two AZD1222 doses. At 160-218 and 743-854, vaccine-associated CD4 TCRs were dominant, and they spanned spike.

Germline V gene sequence: CDR1 GTSNPN, CDR2 SVGIG (reference sequence). V lost 2 bases, J lost 4 bases, and 5 bases lay in between. The CDR3 spans 11 residues. This TCR derives from an adult in good health. The sample was peripheral blood, taken on day 0 of MenACWY control vaccination. This chain links TRBV30 with TRBJ1-2; D not certain. The CDR3 sequence is CAWSPLYGYTF. In DNA form, the CDR3 reads TGTGCCTGGAGTCCCCTCTATGGCTACACCTTC.